Sequencing of this T cell receptor beta chain was carried out in a study of read filtering for tumor transcriptome and immune sequencing. Turning to the study itself: Patients were 17 male and some 15 female, mean age about 65 years, range about 47 to 80. By R-ISS, stages I, II and III held about 8, 15 and 7 patients.

The table lists this clonotype with many counts. Antigen unknown. Study-level findings and limits: Correlation between methods rose after single-read clonotypes were removed.

This library used approximately 370 ng RNA and molecular barcoded adaptors spanning alpha/delta and beta/gamma chains. MiXCR was run by TCRdb on the reads, yielding one entry per CDR3 protein. The sample lists 40,000 or so distinct CDR3 sequences, approximately 12% occurring once. Bone marrow was sampled from every patient at the time of active disease. This receptor was obtained from a donor at least 40 years old with multiple myeloma. Sequenced sample: a population of CD138-negative cells sorted from bone marrow.

CDR3 region: CASSVQGAKNIQYF. CDR3 nucleotide sequence: TGTGCCAGCAGCGTACAGGGGGCCAAAAACATTCAGTACTTC. V usage is TRBV6-1 and J usage is TRBJ2-4, with 7 bases that match TRBD1. The germline V gene encodes CDR1 MNHNS and CDR2 SASEGT. The CDR3 is 14 residues long. V gave up 6 bases and J gave up 1 base; unmatched junction bases: 3.